This T cell receptor beta chain was documented in a study of OX40 agonist ivuxolimab in advanced cancers. Whole-study findings and limits: Dose levels from 0.1 to 3.0 mg/kg saw CD4+ and CD8+ blood T cells expand clonally by week 6.

Trimming removed 3 bases from V and 1 base from J; junction bases left unmatched: 6. CDR1 and CDR2 from the germline V gene are SGDLS and YYNGEE. This CDR3 has 15 amino acids. Method: immunoSEQ multiplex PCR; TCRdb's copy keeps in-frame clones and lacks some. The sample has about 25,000 clones, 79% seen once. As to this clone: What it binds is not known.

This TCR derives from an adult with an advanced solid tumor such as melanoma, head and neck, liver or kidney cancer. Sample: CD4+ or CD8+ T cells sorted from blood, taken in a trial of the OX40 agonist ivuxolimab. The chain links TRBV9 to TRBJ1-1, with 7 bases matching TRBD1. The DNA for the CDR3 is TGTGCCAGCAGCGCGACCGGGACAGAGAACACTGAAGCTTTCTTT. This sequence encodes CASSATGTENTEAFF. Combining the CDR3 with reference TRBV9 and TRBJ1-1 gives the whole variable domain DSGVTQTPKHLITATGQRVTLRCSPRSGDLSVYWYQQSLDQGLQFLIQYYNGEERAKGNILERFSAQQFPDLHSELNLSSLELGDSALYFCASSATGTENTEAFFGQGTRLTVV.